What follows describes a single T cell receptor beta chain. Its antigen is not known. The CDR3 runs 17 residues. Germline V gene sequence: CDR1 SGHTA, CDR2 FQGNSA. V lost 5 bases and J lost 3; bases outside the gene matches: 12. The data originate from a study of cytomegalovirus exposure and HLA in healthy donors. Study-wide points: Confirmation in vitro established that a few CMV-associated chains were specific for CMV antigens. For most TCR sequences rarity was the rule, although some public TCRs occurred in many donors. A missense variant in DCLRE1C was later tied to TCR beta V- and J-gene trimming.

The PCR had 60 Vbeta and 13 Jbeta primers. This table comes from immunoSEQ multiplex PCR, and its TCRdb copy is limited to in-frame clones, with some not included. The repertoire has under 150,000 clones, about 79% of them found once; the top ten carry around 4.5%. The rearrangement joins TRBV7-2 to TRBJ1-5; TRBD1 matches at 8 bases. The specimen sequenced was PBMCs. The origin of this receptor is a man younger than 45 in good health and CMV-seropositive. CDR3 protein: CASSPGTGTGLNQPQHF. The CDR3 nucleotides are TGTGCCAGCAGCCCGGGGACCGGGACAGGCCTCAATCAGCCCCAGCATTTT.